One and the same sample provided the 24 T cell receptor beta chains below, sequenced in a study of shared clonotypes between healthy human individuals (dated by TCRdb to 2018 to 2021). The method was the immunoSEQ multiplex PCR assay. Here the immuneACCESS table is served through TCRdb, limited to in-frame sequences with V and J called. Missing clones are a known gap in these copies; in checked studies unresolved V genes cover under half, and the rest lacks a known reason. The sample contains a few hundred thousand clones, approximately 97% of them found a single time. The ten largest clones capture about 0.06% of the sample. The sequencing sample was made of naive CD4+ T cells sorted from blood. In the paper's terms, the cell subset or site label means: CD45RA+ positively selected. These receptors all come from a woman in her 30s in good health.

The rearrangement links TRBV11-2 to TRBJ2-7; D uncertain. Trimming removed 5 bases at V and 6 bases at J, with 17 bases between. This CDR3 spans 14 amino acids. Per the germline V gene, CDR1 is SGHAT and CDR2 is FQNNGV. The CDR3 region is CASSAFDFAVEQYF. CDR3 nucleotides: TGTGCCAGCAGCGCCTTCGACTTTGCGGTCGAGCAGTACTTC. The full variable domain, with the rest looked up from reference TRBV11-2 and TRBJ2-7, is EAGVAQSPRYKIIEKRQSVAFWCNPISGHATLYWYQQILGQGPKLLIQFQNNGVVDDSQLPKDRFSAERLKGVDSTLKIQPAKLEDSAVYLCASSAFDFAVEQYFGPGTRLTVT.

The chain joins TRBV12-2 to TRBJ2-1. TRBV12-2 is annotated as a pseudogene. The CDR3 sequence is 16 residues long. CDR3 nucleotides: TGTGCAAGTCGCTTAGCGGGCTCTAGCTCCTACAATGAGCAGTTCTTC. Its protein product is CASRLAGSSSYNEQFF.

The chain links TRBV28 to TRBJ2-2; TRBD2 agrees at 15 bases. Unmatched junction bases numbered 18, after V lost 1 base and J lost 3 bases. There are 23 residues in the CDR3. The germline gives CDR1 MDHEN, CDR2 SYDVKM. The CDR3: CASSLSNRRTSGRVNLDTGELFF. The DNA for the CDR3 is TGTGCCAGCAGTTTATCGAACCGTCGGACTAGCGGGAGGGTAAATCTCGACACCGGGGAGCTGTTTTTT.

The chain recombines TRBV7-9 with TRBJ2-2; D remains ambiguous. Germline CDR1 reads SEHNR; CDR2 reads FQNEAQ (reference sequence). The CDR3 loop spans 15 amino acids. Trimming shortened V by 4 bases and J by 7 bases, and 16 bases separated the two germline ends. In nucleotides, the CDR3 is TGTGCCAGCAGCTCTACCCGATCCGGTAGCGGGGAGCTGTTTTTT. Protein sequence: CASSSTRSGSGELFF. Drawing the rest from reference TRBV7-9 and TRBJ2-2, the complete variable domain is DTGVSQNPRHKITKRGQNVTFRCDPISEHNRLYWYRQTLGQGPEFLTYFQNEAQLEKSRLLSDRFSAERPKGSFSTLEIQRTEQGDSAMYLCASSSTRSGSGELFFGEGSRLTVL.

V is TRBV29-1 and J is TRBJ2-2, with 9 bases identical to TRBD1. This CDR3 is 16 amino acids long. The germline V gene encodes CDR1 SQVTM and CDR2 ANQGSEA. V gave up 2 bases and J gave up 3 bases; unmatched junction bases: 7. The CDR3 DNA reads TGCAGCGTTGAATTGGGGGGACAGGGCTACACCGGGGAGCTGTTTTTT. Amino acid sequence: CSVELGGQGYTGELFF.

The V and J genes are TRBV7-8 and TRBJ2-1, with D possibly being TRBD2 (7 bases). Germline V gene sequence: CDR1 SGHVS, CDR2 FQNEAQ. This CDR3 is built from 15 residues. Trimming left V 2 bases short and J 9 bases short, with 17 bases between. This CDR3 is CASSLLGGEVGEQFF. CDR3 sequence (DNA): TGTGCCAGCAGCTTACTAGGGGGGGAGGTCGGTGAGCAGTTCTTC.

Only one count was recorded for this clone. The V and J genes are TRBV7-9 and TRBJ2-1; D is unresolved. Germline V CDR1 and CDR2: SEHNR, FQNEAQ (reference sequence). CDR3 length equals 15 residues. The V end was cut by 5 bases, the J end by 3 bases, with 14 bases between. The CDR3 DNA reads as TGTGCCAGCAGCCCCCCGGCAGCTAACTACAATGAGCAGTTCTTC. This sequence encodes CASSPPAANYNEQFF.

This chain joins TRBV5-1 and TRBJ2-1, with TRBD2 matching over 10 bases. The length of the CDR3 is 16 residues. The ends lost 5 bases at V and 4 bases at J; junction bases unmatched: 9. Germline V gives CDR1 SGHRS, CDR2 YFSETQ. Written as DNA, the CDR3 is TGCGCCAGCAGTCCTCCGGGACTAGCGATTTACAATGAGCAGTTCTTC. Protein sequence: CASSPPGLAIYNEQFF.

The chain recombines TRBV6-1 with TRBJ2-7, with 9 bases aligning to TRBD2. The ends lost 3 bases at V and 2 bases at J; junction bases unmatched: 17. Looked up from germline, CDR1 is MNHNS and CDR2 is SASEGT. This CDR3 contains 19 residues. The CDR3: CASSEAEGVAGDWAYEQYF. The CDR3 DNA reads TGTGCCAGCAGTGAGGCGGAAGGAGTAGCGGGAGACTGGGCCTACGAGCAGTACTTC.

This clone has only one observation. This chain links TRBV11-3 with TRBJ2-1; 7 bases align to TRBD2. Germline CDR1 is SGHNT and CDR2 is YENEEA. V dropped 7 bases and J dropped 7; count of bases not matched to a gene: 16. The CDR3 is made up of 16 amino acids. The CDR3 reads CASTPSGGRVWNEQFF. The CDR3 DNA follows: TGTGCCAGCACCCCCTCTGGCGGGAGAGTTTGGAATGAGCAGTTCTTC.

The chain recombines TRBV10-3 with TRBJ2-2; D is perhaps TRBD2 (5 bases). V lost 2 bases, J lost 7 bases, and 8 bases lay in between. CDR3 length: 13 residues. From germline, CDR1 is ENHRY and CDR2 SYGVKD. DNA of the CDR3: TGTGCCATCAGTGAGCGGGGAATCGGGGAGCTGTTTTTT. It translates to CAISERGIGELFF.

The chain employs TRBV7-9 and TRBJ2-3, with D unclear. The CDR3 sequence is 14 residues long. The germline gives CDR1 SEHNR, CDR2 FQNEAQ (reference sequence). V lost 0 bases and J 2 bases, leaving 6 bases between the germline ends. The chain's CDR3 is CASSLADLTDTQYF. CDR3 DNA: TGTGCCAGCAGCTTAGCGGACCTCACAGATACGCAGTATTTT.

This chain connects TRBV7-3 to TRBJ1-1; 7 bases fit TRBD1. Germline V gene lookup returns CDR1 SGHTA and CDR2 FQGTGA. V was clipped by 4 bases and J by 2 bases; unmatched bases: 7. The CDR3 loop spans 15 amino acids. CDR3 DNA: TGTGCCAGCAGCTACCTAGGGGGCGCCAACACTGAAGCTTTCTTT. Translating gives CASSYLGGANTEAFF.

The chain's CDR3 is CASSPRGRYSGANVLTF. The CDR3 DNA reads as TGTGCCAGCAGCCCGCGAGGGAGGTACTCTGGGGCCAACGTCCTGACTTTC. The chain links TRBV7-6 to TRBJ2-6; TRBD2 might be the D (6 bases). V dropped 5 bases and J dropped 0 bases, with 14 bases sitting between them. CDR1 and CDR2 (germline): SGHVS, FNYEAQ. The CDR3 runs to 17 residues.

The sample holds one count of this clone. This chain uses TRBV5-1 with TRBJ2-1, with TRBD2 identical over 9 bases. This CDR3 is built from 15 residues. CDR1 SGHRS and CDR2 YFSETQ come from the germline V gene. Losses at the gene ends were 3 bases for V and 5 bases for J; bases not matched to a gene: 6. The CDR3 sequence is CASSSGGLADNEQFF. The DNA for the CDR3 is TGCGCCAGCAGCTCCGGGGGACTAGCTGACAATGAGCAGTTCTTC.

The rearrangement links TRBV6-1 to TRBJ2-7; D is unresolved. Germline-derived CDR1 and CDR2 are MNHNS and SASEGT. This CDR3 is 13 amino acids long. Here the CDR3 reads CAVFSINSYEQYF. The DNA of the CDR3 is TGTGCGGTATTCTCAATAAACTCCTACGAGCAGTACTTC.

The genes are TRBV28 and TRBJ2-7; TRBD2 matches 11 bases. Per the germline V gene, CDR1 is MDHEN and CDR2 is SYDVKM. With 3 bases clipped from V and 2 bases from J, the junction kept 6 bases outside the gene matches. The CDR3 sequence is 16 residues long. CDR3 nucleotide sequence: TGTGCCAGCAGTTTTATAGCGGGAGGGCTCCCCTACGAGCAGTACTTC. Amino acid sequence: CASSFIAGGLPYEQYF.

This chain uses TRBV5-1 with TRBJ2-7; 9 bases are a match to TRBD2. V lost 0 bases and J lost 6; bases outside the gene matches: 7. The CDR3 is 15 residues long. The germline gives CDR1 SGHRS, CDR2 YFSETQ. The CDR3 DNA is TGCGCCAGCAGCTTGGGGGCGGGAGGGCCTCTCGAGCAGTACTTC. It codes for CASSLGAGGPLEQYF.

The J gene is TRBJ1-1, the V gene TRBV28, with 8 bases matching TRBD1. The CDR3 is 17 residues long. The trim removed 2 bases at V and 0 bases at J, leaving 8 bases unmatched. Germline CDR1 MDHEN, CDR2 SYDVKM. The CDR3 DNA sequence: TGTGCCAGCAGTTTAGATACGTGGACAGGGTTGAACACTGAAGCTTTCTTT. Protein product: CASSLDTWTGLNTEAFF.

The chain links TRBV28 to TRBJ2-5; TRBD2 agrees at 11 bases. The DNA end lines up better with TRBJ2-7; the J call may be wrong. The CDR3 runs 16 residues. Germline V gene sequence: CDR1 MDHEN, CDR2 SYDVKM. DNA for the CDR3: TGTGCCAGTCAGGGACTAGCGGTACAAAACGGCTACGAGCAGTACTTC. Its translation: CASQGLAVQNGYEQYF.

This chain joins TRBV28 and TRBJ2-3; D possibly corresponds to TRBD2 (6 bases). The germline V gene encodes CDR1 MDHEN and CDR2 SYDVKM. Between the trimmed V and J ends, which lost 4 bases and 6 bases, there was a span of 17 bases. The CDR3 is 15 amino acids. The CDR3 DNA follows: TGTGCCAGCAGTTCCGCGGGACCGAACATTGATACGCAGTATTTT. Translation: CASSSAGPNIDTQYF.

This chain connects TRBV5-4 to TRBJ2-1, with D possibly being TRBD2 (6 bases). The CDR3 has 13 amino acids. The germline gives CDR1 SGHNT, CDR2 YYREEE (reference sequence). Trimming removed 4 bases from V and 5 bases from J, with 10 bases in between. CDR3 in amino acids: CASSAGPNNEQFF. The CDR3 nucleotides read TGTGCCAGCAGCGCGGGACCTAACAATGAGCAGTTCTTC.

V usage is TRBV7-3 and J usage is TRBJ2-1; 9 bases are a match to TRBD2. Looked up from germline, CDR1 is SGHTA and CDR2 is FQGTGA. This CDR3 is built from 15 residues. The V and J ends lost 5 bases and 6 bases, in that order; junction bases with no gene match: 8. CDR3 protein: CASSPRSGRINEQFF. The CDR3, as DNA: TGTGCCAGCAGCCCTAGGAGCGGGAGGATCAATGAGCAGTTCTTC.

The rearrangement uses TRBV5-1 and TRBJ1-1, with D possibly being TRBD1 (5 bases). Trimming removed 5 bases at V and 1 base at J, with 15 bases between. The CDR3 totals 15 residues. CDR1 and CDR2 from the germline V gene are SGHRS and YFSETQ. CDR3 sequence reads: CASSRSVQENTEAFF. The DNA for the CDR3 is TGCGCCAGCAGTCGAAGCGTACAGGAGAACACTGAAGCTTTCTTT.